Listed here is a single T cell receptor beta chain. The sample comes from a study of OX40 agonist ivuxolimab in advanced cancers. Germline-derived CDR1 and CDR2 are SGDLS and YYNGEE. V was cut by 4 bases and J by 11 bases, with 18 bases left in between. This CDR3 spans 13 amino acids. Produced via immunoSEQ multiplex PCR; TCRdb's table is partial and in-frame only. The sample lists roughly 50,000 clones, about 83% occurring once. The clonotype was recovered from an adult with an advanced solid tumor such as melanoma, head and neck, liver or kidney cancer. The chain couples TRBV9 to TRBJ1-1, with D possibly TRBD1 on 6 matching bases. Here the sequenced sample was CD4+ or CD8+ T cells sorted from blood, taken in a trial of the OX40 agonist ivuxolimab. The chain's CDR3 is CASSQTVGAEAFF. CDR3 nucleotides: TGTGCCAGCAGCCAAACAGTGGGGGCAGAGGCTTTCTTT.